This section outlines one T cell receptor beta chain sequence together with its context. The target antigen is unknown. This sample is part of a study of STAT3 mutations in large granular lymphocyte leukemia. Study at large: More than half of T-LGLL patients received immunosuppressive therapy.

The table came from immunoSEQ multiplex PCR; TCRdb's copy has only in-frame clones and leaves some out. The data contain 6,500 to 8,000 clones, around 60% of them singletons. Findings and limits, study-wide: All newly emerging clones after therapy were STAT3 wild type. At least one immunodominant TCR beta clonotype appeared in every T-cell large granular lymphocyte leukemia patient.

The receptor comes from a boy between 5 and 17 years old with T-cell large granular lymphocyte leukemia. Some clones in this sample may be carry-over from other donors' samples. Sequencing was done on a sample of peripheral blood mononuclear cells.

CDR3: CASSPGETEAFF. The CDR3 region has the DNA TGTGCCAGCTCACCCGGGGAAACTGAAGCTTTCTTT. The rearrangement uses TRBV18 and TRBJ1-1; D remains ambiguous. This CDR3 has 12 amino acids. V was pared by 3 bases and J by 5 bases, with 7 bases between. Germline V gene lookup returns CDR1 KGHSH and CDR2 LQKENI.